This T cell receptor (beta chain) emerged from a study of T-cell memory formation after mild COVID-19. Whole-study context: There were largely donor-specific TCR clusters. Study-level results: Contracting clones localized mainly to CM and EM when CD4+ and mainly to EMRA when CD8+.

A 5'RACE reaction primed in the constant segment made cDNA libraries of TCR alpha and TCR beta, and these carried sample barcodes and UMIs. A single record per CDR3 protein comes from TCRdb applying MiXCR to the 5' RACE reads. The sample includes more than 120,000 distinct CDR3 sequences, 19% of them seen just once. Germline V gene data show CDR1 as SGHDN and CDR2 as FVKESK. This CDR3 region has 13 residues. Trimming at V came to 5 bases and at J to 2 bases, leaving 0 bases not matched to a gene. There are a few counts of this clonotype. Antigen: not known. The TCR originated in an adult woman who had mild COVID-19 (a few samples of this study predate the infection). Cell type and time point are not known. The sample consisted of PBMCs or a T cell subset sorted from them (not recorded which). This chain connects TRBV14 to TRBJ1-2; 9 nucleotides match TRBD1. CDR3 nucleotides: TGTGCCAGCAGCGGACAGGGGAACTATGGCTACACCTTC. Translation gives CASSGQGNYGYTF.